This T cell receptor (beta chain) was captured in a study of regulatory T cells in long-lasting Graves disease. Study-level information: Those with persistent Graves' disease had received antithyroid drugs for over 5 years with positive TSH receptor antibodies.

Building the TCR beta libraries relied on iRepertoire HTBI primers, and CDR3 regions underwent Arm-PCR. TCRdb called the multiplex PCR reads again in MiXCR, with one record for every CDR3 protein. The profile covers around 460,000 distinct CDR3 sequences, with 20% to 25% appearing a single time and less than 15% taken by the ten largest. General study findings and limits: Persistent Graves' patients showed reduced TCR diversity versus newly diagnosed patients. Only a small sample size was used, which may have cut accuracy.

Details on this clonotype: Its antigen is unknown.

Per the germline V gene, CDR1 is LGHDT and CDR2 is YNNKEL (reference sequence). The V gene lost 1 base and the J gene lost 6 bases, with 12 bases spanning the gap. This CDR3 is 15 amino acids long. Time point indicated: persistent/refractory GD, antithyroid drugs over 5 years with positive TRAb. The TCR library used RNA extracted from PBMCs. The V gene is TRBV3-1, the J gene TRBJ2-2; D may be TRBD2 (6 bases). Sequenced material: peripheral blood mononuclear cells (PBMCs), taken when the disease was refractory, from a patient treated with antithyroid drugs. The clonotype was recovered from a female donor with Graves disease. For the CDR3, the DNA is TGTGCCAGCAGCCAAGGACACGGGAGCGCCGGGGAGCTGTTTTTT. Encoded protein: CASSQGHGSAGELFF.